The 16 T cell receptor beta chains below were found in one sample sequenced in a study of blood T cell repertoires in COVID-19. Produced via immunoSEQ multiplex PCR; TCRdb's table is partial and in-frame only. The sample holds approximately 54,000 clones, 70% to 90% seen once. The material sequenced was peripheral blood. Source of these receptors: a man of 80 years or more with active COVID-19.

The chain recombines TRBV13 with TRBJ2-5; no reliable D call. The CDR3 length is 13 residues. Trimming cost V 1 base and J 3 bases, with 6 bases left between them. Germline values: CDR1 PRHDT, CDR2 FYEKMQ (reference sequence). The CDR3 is CASSLEREETQYF. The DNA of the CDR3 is TGTGCCAGCAGCTTAGAACGGGAAGAGACCCAGTACTTC.

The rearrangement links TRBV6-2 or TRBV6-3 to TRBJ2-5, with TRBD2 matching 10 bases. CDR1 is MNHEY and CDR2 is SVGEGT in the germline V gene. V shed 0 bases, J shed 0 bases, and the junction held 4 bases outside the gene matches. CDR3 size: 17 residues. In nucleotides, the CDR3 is TGTGCCAGCAGTTACTCTTCCGGGACTAGCGACCAAGAGACCCAGTACTTC. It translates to CASSYSSGTSDQETQYF.

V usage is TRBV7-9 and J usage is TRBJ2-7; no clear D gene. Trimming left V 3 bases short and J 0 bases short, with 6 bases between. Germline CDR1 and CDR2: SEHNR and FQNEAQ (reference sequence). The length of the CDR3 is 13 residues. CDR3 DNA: TGTGCCAGCAGCTTGGGCCCCTCCTACGAGCAGTACTTC. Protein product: CASSLGPSYEQYF.

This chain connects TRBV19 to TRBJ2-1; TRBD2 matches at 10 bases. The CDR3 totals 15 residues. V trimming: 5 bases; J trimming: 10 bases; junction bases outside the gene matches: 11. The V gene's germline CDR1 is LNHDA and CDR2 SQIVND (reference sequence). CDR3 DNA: TGTGCCAGTAGTGGCCAGACTAGCGGGTCCTCGGAGCAGTTCTTC. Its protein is CASSGQTSGSSEQFF.

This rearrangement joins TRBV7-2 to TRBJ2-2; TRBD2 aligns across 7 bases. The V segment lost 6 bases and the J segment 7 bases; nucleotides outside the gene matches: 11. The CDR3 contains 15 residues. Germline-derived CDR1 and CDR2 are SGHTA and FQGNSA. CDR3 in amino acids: CASRKEAGAIGELFF. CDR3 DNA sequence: TGTGCCAGCAGAAAGGAGGCGGGAGCGATCGGGGAGCTGTTTTTT.

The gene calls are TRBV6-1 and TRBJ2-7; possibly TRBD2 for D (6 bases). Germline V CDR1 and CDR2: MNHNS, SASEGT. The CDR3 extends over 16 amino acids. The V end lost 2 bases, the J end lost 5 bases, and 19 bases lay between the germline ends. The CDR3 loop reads CASSETPGTGNHEQYF. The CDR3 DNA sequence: TGTGCCAGCAGTGAAACCCCCGGGACTGGGAACCACGAGCAGTACTTC.

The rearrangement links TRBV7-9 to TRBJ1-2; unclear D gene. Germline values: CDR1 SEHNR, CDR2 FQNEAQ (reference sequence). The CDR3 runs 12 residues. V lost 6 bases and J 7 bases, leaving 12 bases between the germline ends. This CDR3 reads CASSPRDGGYTF. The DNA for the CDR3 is TGTGCCAGCAGTCCTCGGGATGGTGGCTACACCTTC.

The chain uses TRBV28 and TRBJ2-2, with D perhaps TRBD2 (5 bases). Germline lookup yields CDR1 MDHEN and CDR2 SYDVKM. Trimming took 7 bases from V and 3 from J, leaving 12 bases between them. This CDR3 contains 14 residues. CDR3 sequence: CASKTGIYTGELFF. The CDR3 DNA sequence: TGTGCCAGCAAAACCGGGATTTACACCGGGGAGCTGTTTTTT.

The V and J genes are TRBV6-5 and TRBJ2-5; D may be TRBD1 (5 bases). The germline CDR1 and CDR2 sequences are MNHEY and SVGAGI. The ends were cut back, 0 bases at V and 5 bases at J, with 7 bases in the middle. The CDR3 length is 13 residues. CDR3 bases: TGTGCCAGCAGTTACTCGACAGCCGAGACCCAGTACTTC. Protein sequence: CASSYSTAETQYF.

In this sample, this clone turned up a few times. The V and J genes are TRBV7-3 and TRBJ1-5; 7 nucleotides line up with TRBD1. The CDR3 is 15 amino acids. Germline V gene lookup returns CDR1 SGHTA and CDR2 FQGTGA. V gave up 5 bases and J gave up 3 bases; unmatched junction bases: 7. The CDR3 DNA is TGTGCCAGCAGCCTCCAGGGGGGAGTCAATCAGCCCCAGCATTTT. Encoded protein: CASSLQGGVNQPQHF. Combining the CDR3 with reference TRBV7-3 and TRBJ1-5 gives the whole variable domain GAGVSQTPSNKVTEKGKYVELRCDPISGHTALYWYRQSLGQGPEFLIYFQGTGAADDSGLPNDRFFAVRPEGSVSTLKIQRTERGDSAVYLCASSLQGGVNQPQHFGDGTRLSIL.

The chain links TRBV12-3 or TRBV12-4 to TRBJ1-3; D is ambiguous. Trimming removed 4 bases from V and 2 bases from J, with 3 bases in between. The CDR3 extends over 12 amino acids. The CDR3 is CASSSAGNTIYF. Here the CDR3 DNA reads TGTGCCAGCAGTTCGGCTGGAAACACCATATATTTT.

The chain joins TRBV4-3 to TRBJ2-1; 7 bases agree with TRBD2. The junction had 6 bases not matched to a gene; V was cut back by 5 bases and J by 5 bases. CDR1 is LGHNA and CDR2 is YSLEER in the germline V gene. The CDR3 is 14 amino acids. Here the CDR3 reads CASSSTSANNEQFF. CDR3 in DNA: TGCGCCAGCAGCTCAACTAGCGCCAACAATGAGCAGTTCTTC.

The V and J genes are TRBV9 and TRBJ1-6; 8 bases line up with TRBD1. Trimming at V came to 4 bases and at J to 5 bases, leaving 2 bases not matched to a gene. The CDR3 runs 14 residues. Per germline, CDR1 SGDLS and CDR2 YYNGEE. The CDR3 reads CASSLDRDNSPLHF. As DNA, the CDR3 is TGTGCCAGCAGCCTGGACAGGGATAATTCACCCCTCCACTTT.

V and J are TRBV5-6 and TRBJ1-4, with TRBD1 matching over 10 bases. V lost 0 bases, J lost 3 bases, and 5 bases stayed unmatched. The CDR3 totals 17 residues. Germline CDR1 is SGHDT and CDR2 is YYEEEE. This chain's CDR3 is CASSLETGGVSNEKLFF. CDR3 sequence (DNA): TGTGCCAGCAGCTTGGAGACAGGGGGCGTTTCTAATGAAAAACTGTTTTTT.

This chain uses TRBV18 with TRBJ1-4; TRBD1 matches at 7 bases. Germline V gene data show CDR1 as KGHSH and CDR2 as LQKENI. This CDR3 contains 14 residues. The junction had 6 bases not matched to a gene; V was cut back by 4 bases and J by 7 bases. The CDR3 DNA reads TGTGCCAGCTCACAGGACAGGCGTGCTGAAAAACTGTTTTTT. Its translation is CASSQDRRAEKLFF.

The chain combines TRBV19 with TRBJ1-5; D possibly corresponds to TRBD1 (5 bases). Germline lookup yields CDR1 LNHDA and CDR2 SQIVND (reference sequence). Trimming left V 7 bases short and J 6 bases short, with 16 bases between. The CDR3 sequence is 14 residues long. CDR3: CASKMEGSSQPQHF. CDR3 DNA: TGTGCCAGTAAAATGGAGGGGTCGAGTCAGCCCCAGCATTTT.